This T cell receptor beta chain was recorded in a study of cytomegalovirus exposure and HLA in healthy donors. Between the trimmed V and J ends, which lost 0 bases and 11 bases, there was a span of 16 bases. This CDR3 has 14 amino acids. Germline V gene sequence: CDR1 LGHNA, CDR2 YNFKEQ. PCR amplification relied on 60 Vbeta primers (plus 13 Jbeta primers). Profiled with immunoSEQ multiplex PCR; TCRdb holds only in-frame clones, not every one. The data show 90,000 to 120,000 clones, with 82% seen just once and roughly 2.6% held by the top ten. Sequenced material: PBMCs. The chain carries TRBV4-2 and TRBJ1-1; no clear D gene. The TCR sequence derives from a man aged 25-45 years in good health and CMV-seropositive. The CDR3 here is CASSQDLEGGGAFF. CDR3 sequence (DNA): TGTGCCAGCAGCCAAGACCTCGAGGGTGGAGGTGCTTTCTTT.